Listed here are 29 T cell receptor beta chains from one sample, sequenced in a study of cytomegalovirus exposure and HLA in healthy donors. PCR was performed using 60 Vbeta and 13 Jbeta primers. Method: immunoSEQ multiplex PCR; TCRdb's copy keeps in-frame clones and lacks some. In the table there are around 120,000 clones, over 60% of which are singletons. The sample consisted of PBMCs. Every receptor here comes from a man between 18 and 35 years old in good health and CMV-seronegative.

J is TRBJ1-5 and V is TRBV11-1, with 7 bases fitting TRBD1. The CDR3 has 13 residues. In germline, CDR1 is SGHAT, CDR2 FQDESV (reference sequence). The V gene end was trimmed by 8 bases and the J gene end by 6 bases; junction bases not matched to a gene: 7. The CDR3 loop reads CASSDRTRQPQHF. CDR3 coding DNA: TGTGCCAGCTCGGACAGGACGCGTCAGCCCCAGCATTTT.

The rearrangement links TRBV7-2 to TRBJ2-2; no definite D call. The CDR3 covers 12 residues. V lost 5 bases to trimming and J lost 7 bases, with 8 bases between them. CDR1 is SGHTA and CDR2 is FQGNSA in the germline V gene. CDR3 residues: CASSPRSGELFF. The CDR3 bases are TGTGCCAGCAGCCCCCGCAGCGGGGAGCTGTTTTTT.

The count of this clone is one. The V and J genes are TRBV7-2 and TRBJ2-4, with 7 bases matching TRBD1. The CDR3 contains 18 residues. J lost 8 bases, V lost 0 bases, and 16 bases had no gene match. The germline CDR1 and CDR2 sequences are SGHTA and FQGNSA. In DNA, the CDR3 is TGTGCCAGCAGCTTAGCGTACAGGGGTGTTGTTCAGAAGGACATTCAGTACTTC. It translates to CASSLAYRGVVQKDIQYF.

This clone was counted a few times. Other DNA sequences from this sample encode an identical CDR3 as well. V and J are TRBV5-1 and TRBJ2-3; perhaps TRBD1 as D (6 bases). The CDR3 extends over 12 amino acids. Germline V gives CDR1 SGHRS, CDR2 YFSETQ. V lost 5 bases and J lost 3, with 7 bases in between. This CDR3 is CASRQGTDTQYF. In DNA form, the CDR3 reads TGCGCCAGCAGACAGGGAACAGATACGCAGTATTTT.

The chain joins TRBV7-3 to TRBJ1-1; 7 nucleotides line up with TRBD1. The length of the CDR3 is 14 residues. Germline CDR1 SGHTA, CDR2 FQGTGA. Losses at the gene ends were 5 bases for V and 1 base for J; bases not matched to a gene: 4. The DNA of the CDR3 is TGTGCCAGCAGCCCCGGACAGGCGAACACTGAAGCTTTCTTT. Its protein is CASSPGQANTEAFF.

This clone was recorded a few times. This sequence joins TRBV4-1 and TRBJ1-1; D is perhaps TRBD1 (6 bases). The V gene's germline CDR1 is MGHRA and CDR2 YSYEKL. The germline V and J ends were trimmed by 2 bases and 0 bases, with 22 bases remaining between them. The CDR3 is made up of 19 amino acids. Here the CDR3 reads CASSQPGTLGPVMNTEAFF. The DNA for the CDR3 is TGCGCCAGCAGCCAACCAGGGACACTAGGACCCGTAATGAACACTGAAGCTTTCTTT.

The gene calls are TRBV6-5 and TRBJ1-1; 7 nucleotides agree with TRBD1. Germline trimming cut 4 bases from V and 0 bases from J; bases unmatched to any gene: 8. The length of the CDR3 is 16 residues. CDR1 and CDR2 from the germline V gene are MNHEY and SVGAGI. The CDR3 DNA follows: TGTGCCAGCAGTTCGATTAACAGGGGCCTGAACACTGAAGCTTTCTTT. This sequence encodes CASSSINRGLNTEAFF.

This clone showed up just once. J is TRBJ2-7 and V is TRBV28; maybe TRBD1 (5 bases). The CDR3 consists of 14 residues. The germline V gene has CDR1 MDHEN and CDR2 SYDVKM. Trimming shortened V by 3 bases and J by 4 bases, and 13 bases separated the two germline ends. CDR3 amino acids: CASSFMTAPYEQYF. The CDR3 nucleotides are TGTGCCAGCAGTTTCATGACAGCCCCGTACGAGCAGTACTTC.

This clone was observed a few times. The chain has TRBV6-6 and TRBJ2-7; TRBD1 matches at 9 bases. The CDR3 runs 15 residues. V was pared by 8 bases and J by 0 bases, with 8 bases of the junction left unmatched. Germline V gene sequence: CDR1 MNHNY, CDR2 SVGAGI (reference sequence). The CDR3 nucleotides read TGTGCCAGCGGGCGGGACAGGGTCCTCTCCTACGAGCAGTACTTC. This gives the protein CASGRDRVLSYEQYF.

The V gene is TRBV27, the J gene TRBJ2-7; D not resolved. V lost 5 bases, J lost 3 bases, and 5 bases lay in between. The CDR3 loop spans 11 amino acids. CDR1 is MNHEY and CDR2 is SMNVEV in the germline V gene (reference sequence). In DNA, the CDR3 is TGTGCCAGCAGTGGCGGCTACGAGCAGTACGTC. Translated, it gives CASSGGYEQYV.

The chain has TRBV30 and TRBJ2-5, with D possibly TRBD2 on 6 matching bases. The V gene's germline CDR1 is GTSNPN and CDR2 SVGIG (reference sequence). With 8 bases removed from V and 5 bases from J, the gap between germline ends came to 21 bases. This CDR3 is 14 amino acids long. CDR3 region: CAGVPYGSVETQYF. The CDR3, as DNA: TGTGCCGGGGTCCCGTACGGGAGTGTGGAGACCCAGTACTTC.

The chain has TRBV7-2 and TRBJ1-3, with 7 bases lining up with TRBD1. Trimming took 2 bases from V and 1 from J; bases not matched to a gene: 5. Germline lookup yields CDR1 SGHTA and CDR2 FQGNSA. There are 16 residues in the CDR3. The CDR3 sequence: CASSLMTGTSGNTIYF. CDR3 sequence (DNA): TGTGCCAGCAGCTTAATGACAGGGACATCTGGAAACACCATATATTTT.

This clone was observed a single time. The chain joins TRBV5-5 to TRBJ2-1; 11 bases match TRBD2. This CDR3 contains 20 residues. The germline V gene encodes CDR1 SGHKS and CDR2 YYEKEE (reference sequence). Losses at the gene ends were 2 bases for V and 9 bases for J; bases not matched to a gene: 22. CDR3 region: CASSFSPGTGTTSGMFEQFF. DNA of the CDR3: TGTGCCAGCAGCTTTAGTCCTGGGACAGGGACGACTAGCGGGATGTTTGAGCAGTTCTTC.

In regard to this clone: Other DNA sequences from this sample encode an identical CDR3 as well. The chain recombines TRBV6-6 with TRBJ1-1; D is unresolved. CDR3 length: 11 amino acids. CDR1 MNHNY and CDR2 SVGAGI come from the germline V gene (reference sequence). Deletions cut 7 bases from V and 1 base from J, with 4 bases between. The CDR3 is CASTRNTEAFF. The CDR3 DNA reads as TGTGCCAGCACCCGGAACACTGAAGCTTTCTTT.

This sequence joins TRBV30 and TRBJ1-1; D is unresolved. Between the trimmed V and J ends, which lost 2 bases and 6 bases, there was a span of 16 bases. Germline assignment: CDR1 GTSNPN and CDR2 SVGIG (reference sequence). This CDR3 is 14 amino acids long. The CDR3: CAWSPGSLRAEAFF. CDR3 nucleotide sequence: TGTGCCTGGAGTCCCGGGTCGCTGAGGGCTGAAGCTTTCTTT.

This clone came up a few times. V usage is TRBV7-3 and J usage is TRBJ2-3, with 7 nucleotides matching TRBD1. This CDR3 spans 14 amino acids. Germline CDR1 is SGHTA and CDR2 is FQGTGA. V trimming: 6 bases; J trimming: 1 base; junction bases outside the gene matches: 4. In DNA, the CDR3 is TGTGCCAGCAGAACCGGGACAGGCACAGATACGCAGTATTTT. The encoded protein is CASRTGTGTDTQYF. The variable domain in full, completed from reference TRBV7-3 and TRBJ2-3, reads GAGVSQTPSNKVTEKGKYVELRCDPISGHTALYWYRQSLGQGPEFLIYFQGTGAADDSGLPNDRFFAVRPEGSVSTLKIQRTERGDSAVYLCASRTGTGTDTQYFGPGTRLTVL.

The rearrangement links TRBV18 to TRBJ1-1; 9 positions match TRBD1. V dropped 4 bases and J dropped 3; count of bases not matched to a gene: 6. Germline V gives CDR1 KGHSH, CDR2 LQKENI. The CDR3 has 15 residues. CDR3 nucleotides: TGTGCCAGCTCACGAACAGGGGGCGCGGACACTGAAGCTTTCTTT. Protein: CASSRTGGADTEAFF.

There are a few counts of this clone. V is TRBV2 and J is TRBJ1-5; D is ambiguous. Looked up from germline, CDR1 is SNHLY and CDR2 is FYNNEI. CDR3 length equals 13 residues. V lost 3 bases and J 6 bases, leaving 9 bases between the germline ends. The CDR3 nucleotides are TGTGCCAGCAGTGACGGGTTAATTCAGCCCCAGCATTTT. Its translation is CASSDGLIQPQHF.

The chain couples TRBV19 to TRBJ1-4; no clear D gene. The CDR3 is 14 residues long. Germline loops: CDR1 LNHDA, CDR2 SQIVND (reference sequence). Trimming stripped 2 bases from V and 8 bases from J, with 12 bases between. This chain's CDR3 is CASSISPAGEKLFF. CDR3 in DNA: TGTGCCAGTAGTATAAGCCCAGCGGGCGAAAAACTGTTTTTT.

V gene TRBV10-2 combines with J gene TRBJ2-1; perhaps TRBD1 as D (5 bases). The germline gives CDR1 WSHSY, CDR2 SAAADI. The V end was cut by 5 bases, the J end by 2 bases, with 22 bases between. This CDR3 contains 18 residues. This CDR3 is CASSPDRRLGYTYNEQFF. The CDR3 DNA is TGCGCCAGCAGTCCTGACAGACGGTTGGGCTATACCTACAATGAGCAGTTCTTC.

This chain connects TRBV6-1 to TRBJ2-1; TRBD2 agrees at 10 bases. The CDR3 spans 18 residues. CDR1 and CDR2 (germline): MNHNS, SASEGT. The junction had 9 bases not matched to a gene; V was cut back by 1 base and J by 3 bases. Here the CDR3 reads CASSEDGASGSLYNEQFF. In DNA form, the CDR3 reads TGTGCCAGCAGTGAAGATGGGGCTAGCGGGAGTCTCTACAATGAGCAGTTCTTC.

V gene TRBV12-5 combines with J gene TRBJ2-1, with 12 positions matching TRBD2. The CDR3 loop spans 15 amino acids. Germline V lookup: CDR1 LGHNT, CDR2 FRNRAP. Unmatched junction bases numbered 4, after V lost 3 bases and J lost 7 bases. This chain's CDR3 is CASGLGLAGKNEQFF. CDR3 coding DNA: TGTGCTAGTGGTTTAGGACTAGCGGGGAAAAATGAGCAGTTCTTC.

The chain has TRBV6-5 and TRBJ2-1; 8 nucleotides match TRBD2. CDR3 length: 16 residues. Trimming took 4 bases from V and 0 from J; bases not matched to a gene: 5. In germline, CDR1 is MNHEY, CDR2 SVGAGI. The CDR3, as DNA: TGTGCCAGCAGTTTTACCGGGACTAGCTCCTACAATGAGCAGTTCTTC. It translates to CASSFTGTSSYNEQFF.

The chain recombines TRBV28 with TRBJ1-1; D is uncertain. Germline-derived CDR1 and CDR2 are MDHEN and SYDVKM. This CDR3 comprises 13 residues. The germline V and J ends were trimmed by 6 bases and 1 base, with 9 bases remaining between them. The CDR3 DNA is TGTGCCAGCAGACTAAGGTGGAACACTGAAGCTTTCTTT. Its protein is CASRLRWNTEAFF.

The CDR3 sequence is CASSPISGQGTYEQYF. As DNA, the CDR3 is TGTGCCAGCAGCCCCATCTCAGGACAGGGGACCTACGAGCAGTACTTC. The gene calls are TRBV7-8 and TRBJ2-5, with 9 bases identical to TRBD1. The tail of the sequence fits TRBJ2-7 better, so the J call may be wrong. CDR3 length: 16 amino acids. From germline, CDR1 is SGHVS and CDR2 FQNEAQ.

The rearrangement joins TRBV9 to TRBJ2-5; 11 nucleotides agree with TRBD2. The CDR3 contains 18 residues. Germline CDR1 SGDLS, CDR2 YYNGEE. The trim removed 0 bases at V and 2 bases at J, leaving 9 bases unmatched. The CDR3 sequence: CASSVGVAGGPLQETQYF. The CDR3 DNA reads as TGTGCCAGCAGCGTAGGGGTAGCGGGAGGGCCGCTACAAGAGACCCAGTACTTC.

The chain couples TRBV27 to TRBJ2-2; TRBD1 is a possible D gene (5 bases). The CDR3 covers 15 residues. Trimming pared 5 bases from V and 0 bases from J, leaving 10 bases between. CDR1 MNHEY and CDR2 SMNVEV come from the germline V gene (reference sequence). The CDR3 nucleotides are TGTGCCAGCAGTAGACAGCTTACGAACACCGGGGAGCTGTTTTTT. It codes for CASSRQLTNTGELFF.

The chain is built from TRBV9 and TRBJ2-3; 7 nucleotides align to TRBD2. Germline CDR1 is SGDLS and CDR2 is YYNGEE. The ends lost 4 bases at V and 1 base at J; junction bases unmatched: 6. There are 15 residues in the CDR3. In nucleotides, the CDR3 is TGTGCCAGCAGCCCCCATGGGGGGGGCACAGATACGCAGTATTTT. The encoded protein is CASSPHGGGTDTQYF. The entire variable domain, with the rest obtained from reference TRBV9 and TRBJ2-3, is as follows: DSGVTQTPKHLITATGQRVTLRCSPRSGDLSVYWYQQSLDQGLQFLIQYYNGEERAKGNILERFSAQQFPDLHSELNLSSLELGDSALYFCASSPHGGGTDTQYFGPGTRLTVL.

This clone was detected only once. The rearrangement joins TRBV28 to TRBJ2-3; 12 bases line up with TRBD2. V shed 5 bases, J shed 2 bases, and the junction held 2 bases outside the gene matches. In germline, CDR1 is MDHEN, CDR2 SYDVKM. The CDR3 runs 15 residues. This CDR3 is CASSRTSGITDTQYF. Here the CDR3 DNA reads TGTGCCAGCAGTCGGACTAGCGGGATCACAGATACGCAGTATTTT.